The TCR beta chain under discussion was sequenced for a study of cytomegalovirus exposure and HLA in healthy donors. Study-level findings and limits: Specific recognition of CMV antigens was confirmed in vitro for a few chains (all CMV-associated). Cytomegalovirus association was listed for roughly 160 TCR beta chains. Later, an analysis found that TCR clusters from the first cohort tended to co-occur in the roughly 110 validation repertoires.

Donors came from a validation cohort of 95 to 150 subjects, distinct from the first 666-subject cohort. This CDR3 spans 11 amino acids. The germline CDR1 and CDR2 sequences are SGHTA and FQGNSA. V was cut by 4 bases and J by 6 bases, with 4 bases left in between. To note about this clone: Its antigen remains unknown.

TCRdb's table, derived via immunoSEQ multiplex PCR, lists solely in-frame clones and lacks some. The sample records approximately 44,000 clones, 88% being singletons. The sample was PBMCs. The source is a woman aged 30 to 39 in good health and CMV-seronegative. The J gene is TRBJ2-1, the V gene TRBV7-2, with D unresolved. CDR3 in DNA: TGTGCCAGCAGCTCCCTCAATGAGCAGTTCTTC. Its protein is CASSSLNEQFF.